This section outlines one T cell receptor beta chain sequence together with its context. The antigen remains undetermined. Expressed TCRB transcripts were sequenced because the isolated RNA had all been reverse transcribed beforehand. Assay: immunoSEQ multiplex PCR; the TCRdb copy retains only in-frame clones and omits some. The sample has under 300,000 clones, more than 15% seen once. These data belong to a study of beta chain features in type 1 diabetes. Study-wide points: Patients with Type 1 diabetes showed moderately but significantly shorter TCRB CDR3s in all four CD4+ subsets.

Germline lookup yields CDR1 MGHDK and CDR2 SYGVNS. Trimming at V came to 3 bases and at J to 3 bases, leaving 7 bases not matched to a gene. The CDR3 is 15 residues long. The V gene is TRBV25-1, the J gene TRBJ2-7; 8 bases line up with TRBD2. Sequenced sample: naive CD4+ T cells from blood. This receptor was taken from a man in his thirties or forties with type 1 diabetes. CDR3 coding DNA: TGTGCCAGCAGTGACTCCGGGACTAGAAACTACGAGCAGTACTTC. Protein: CASSDSGTRNYEQYF.